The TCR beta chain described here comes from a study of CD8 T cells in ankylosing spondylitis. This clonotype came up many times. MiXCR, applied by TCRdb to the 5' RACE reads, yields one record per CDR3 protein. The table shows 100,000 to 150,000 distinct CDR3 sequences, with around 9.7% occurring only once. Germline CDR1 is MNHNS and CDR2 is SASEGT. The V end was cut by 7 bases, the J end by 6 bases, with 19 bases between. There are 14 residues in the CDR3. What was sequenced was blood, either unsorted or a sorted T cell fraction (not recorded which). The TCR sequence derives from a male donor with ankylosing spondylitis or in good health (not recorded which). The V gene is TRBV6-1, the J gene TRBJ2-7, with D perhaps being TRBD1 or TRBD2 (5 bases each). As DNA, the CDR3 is TGTGCCAGCACCACCTCCCCGGGGCTAGGCGAGCAGTACTTC. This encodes CASTTSPGLGEQYF.